This T cell receptor beta chain came from a study of long-term antiretroviral therapy in people with HIV. Study results and limitations: Whereas controls had wider CDR3 length ranges, HIV repertoires had narrower ones.

Note on this clone: The antigen remains undetermined.

Running of the v3.0 immunoSEQ assay took place at survey level. The assay was immunoSEQ multiplex PCR, and TCRdb's table has in-frame clones only and misses some. Of approximately 19,000 clones in the sample, less than 85% were seen once. The clonotype originates from a woman aged 45 to 65 with HIV. The starting material was unsorted PBMCs, obtained 0.5 years before starting antiretroviral therapy.

CDR3 region: CASSPTTSTDTQYF. CDR3 in DNA: TGTGCCAGCAGCCCCACCACCAGCACAGATACGCAGTATTTT. V usage is TRBV7-9 and J usage is TRBJ2-3; D remains unclear. This CDR3 contains 14 residues. The germline V and J ends were trimmed by 5 bases and 0 bases, with 9 bases remaining between them. Germline CDR1 SEHNR, CDR2 FQNEAQ (reference sequence). Full variable domain (remainder filled in from reference TRBV7-9 and TRBJ2-3): DTGVSQNPRHKITKRGQNVTFRCDPISEHNRLYWYRQTLGQGPEFLTYFQNEAQLEKSRLLSDRFSAERPKGSFSTLEIQRTEQGDSAMYLCASSPTTSTDTQYFGPGTRLTVL.